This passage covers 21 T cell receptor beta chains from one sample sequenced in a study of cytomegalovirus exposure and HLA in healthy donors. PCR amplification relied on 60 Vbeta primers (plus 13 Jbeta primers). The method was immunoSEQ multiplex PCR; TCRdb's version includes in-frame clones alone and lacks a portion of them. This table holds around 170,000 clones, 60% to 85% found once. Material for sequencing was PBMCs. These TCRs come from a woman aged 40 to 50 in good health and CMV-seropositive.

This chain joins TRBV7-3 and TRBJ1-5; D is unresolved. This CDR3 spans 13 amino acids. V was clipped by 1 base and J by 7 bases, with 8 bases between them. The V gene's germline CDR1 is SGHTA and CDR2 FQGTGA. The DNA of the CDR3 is TGTGCCAGCAGCTTAAACCCAAGCCAGCCCCAGCATTTT. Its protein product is CASSLNPSQPQHF.

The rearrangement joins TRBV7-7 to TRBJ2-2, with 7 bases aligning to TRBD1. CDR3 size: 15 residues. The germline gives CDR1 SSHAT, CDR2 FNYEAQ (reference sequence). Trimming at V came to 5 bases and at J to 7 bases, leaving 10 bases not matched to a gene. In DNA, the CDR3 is TGTGCCAGCAGCCCCGACAGGGTCGGACTCGGGGAGCTGTTTTTT. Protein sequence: CASSPDRVGLGELFF.

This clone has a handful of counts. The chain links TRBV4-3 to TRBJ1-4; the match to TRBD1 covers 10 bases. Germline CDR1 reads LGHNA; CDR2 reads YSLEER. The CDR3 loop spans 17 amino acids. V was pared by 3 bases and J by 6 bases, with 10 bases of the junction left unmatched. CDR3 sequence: CASSQTGTGVVHEKLFF. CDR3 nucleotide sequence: TGCGCCAGCAGCCAGACAGGGACAGGGGTAGTTCATGAAAAACTGTTTTTT.

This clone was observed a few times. The CDR3 DNA follows: TGTGCCAGCAGCTCCGGTATGGTCTACAATGAGCAGTTCTTC. Translated, it gives CASSSGMVYNEQFF. This chain uses TRBV13 with TRBJ2-1; D gene ambiguous. There are 14 residues in the CDR3. V lost 4 bases to trimming and J lost 3 bases, with 10 bases between them. Germline CDR1 PRHDT, CDR2 FYEKMQ (reference sequence).

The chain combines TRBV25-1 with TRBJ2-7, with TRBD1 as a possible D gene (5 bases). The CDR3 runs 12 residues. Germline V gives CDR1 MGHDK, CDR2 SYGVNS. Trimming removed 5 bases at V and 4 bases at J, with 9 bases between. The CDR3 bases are TGTGCCAGCAGTCCAGGGATTTACGAGCAGTACTTC. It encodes CASSPGIYEQYF.

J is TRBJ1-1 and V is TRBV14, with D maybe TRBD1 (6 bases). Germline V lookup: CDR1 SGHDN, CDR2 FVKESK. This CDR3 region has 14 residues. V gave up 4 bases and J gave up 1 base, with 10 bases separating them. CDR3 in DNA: TGTGCCAGCAGCCTATTGGGACAGAACACTGAAGCTTTCTTT. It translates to CASSLLGQNTEAFF.

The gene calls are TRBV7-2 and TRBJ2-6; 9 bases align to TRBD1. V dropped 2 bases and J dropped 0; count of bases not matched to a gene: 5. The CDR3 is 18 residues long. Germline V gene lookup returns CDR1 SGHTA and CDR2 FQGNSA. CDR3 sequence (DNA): TGTGCCAGCAGCTTAATGGGACAGGGTTTCTCTGGGGCCAACGTCCTGACTTTC. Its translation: CASSLMGQGFSGANVLTF.

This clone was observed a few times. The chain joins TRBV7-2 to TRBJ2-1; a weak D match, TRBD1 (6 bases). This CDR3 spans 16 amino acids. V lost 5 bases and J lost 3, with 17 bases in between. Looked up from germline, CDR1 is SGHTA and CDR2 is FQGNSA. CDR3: CASSPPRDRIYNEQFF. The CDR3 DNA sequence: TGTGCCAGCAGCCCCCCCCGAGACAGGATCTACAATGAGCAGTTCTTC. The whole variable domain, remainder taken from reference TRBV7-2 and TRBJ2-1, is GAGVSQSPSNKVTEKGKDVELRCDPISGHTALYWYRQSLGQGLEFLIYFQGNSAPDKSGLPSDRFSAERTGGSVSTLTIQRTQQEDSAVYLCASSPPRDRIYNEQFFGPGTRLTVL.

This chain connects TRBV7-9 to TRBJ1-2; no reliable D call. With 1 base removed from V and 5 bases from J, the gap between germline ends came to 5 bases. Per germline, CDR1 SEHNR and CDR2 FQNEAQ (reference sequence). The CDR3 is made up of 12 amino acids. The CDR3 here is CASSLVQYGYTF. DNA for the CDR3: TGTGCCAGCAGCTTAGTTCAGTATGGCTACACCTTC.

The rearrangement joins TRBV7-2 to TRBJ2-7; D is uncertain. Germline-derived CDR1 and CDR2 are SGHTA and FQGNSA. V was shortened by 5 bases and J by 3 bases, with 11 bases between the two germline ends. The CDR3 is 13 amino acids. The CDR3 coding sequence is TGTGCCAGCAGCCCATGGAACAGCTACGAGCAGTACTTC. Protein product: CASSPWNSYEQYF.

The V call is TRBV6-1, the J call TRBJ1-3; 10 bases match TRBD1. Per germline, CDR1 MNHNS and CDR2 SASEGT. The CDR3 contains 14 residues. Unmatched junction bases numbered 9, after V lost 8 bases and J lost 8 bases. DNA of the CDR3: TGTGCCAGCCACCGGGACAGGGGACTTTACACCATATATTTT. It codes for CASHRDRGLYTIYF.

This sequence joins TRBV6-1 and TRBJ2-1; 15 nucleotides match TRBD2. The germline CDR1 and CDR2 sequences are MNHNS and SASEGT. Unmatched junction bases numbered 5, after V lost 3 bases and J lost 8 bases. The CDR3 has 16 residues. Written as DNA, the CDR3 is TGTGCCAGCAGTGACCCTAGGACTAGCGGGGGGGATGAGCAGTTCTTC. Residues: CASSDPRTSGGDEQFF.

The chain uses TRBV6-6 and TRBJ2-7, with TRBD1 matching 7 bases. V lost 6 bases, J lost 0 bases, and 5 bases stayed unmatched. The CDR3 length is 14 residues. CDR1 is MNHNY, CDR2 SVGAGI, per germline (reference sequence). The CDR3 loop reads CASRFRGSSYEQYF. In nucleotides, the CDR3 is TGTGCCAGCAGATTCAGGGGGAGCTCCTACGAGCAGTACTTC.

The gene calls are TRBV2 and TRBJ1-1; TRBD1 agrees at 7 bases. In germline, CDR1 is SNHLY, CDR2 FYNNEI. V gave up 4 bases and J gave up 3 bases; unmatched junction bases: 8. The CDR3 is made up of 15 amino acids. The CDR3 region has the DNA TGTGCCAGCAGTGGGACAGGTCGGGTGGACACTGAAGCTTTCTTT. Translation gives CASSGTGRVDTEAFF.

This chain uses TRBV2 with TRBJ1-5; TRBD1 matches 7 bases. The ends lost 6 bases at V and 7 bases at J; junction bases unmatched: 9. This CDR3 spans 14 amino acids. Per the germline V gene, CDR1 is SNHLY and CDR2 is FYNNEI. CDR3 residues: CASSPEQGWQPQHF. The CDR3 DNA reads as TGTGCCAGCAGCCCTGAACAGGGGTGGCAGCCCCAGCATTTT.

The CDR3 region is CAFAGSYNSPLHF. CDR3 nucleotides: TGTGCCTTTGCAGGATCCTATAATTCACCCCTCCACTTT. The chain carries TRBV30 and TRBJ1-6, with D hard to call. CDR1 is GTSNPN and CDR2 is SVGIG in the germline V gene (reference sequence). The CDR3 runs to 13 residues. The V gene lost 7 bases and the J gene lost 1 base, with 8 bases spanning the gap.

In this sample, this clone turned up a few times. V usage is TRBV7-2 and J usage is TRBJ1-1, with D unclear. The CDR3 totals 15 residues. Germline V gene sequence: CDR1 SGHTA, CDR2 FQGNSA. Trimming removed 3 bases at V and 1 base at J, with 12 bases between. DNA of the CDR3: TGTGCCAGCAGCTTTATGTTGGGAGGGAACACTGAAGCTTTCTTT. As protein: CASSFMLGGNTEAFF.

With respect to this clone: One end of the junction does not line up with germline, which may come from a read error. For the CDR3, the DNA is TGCGCCAGCAGCTTGGAGCCAACAAACAGTCAGTACTTC. Protein: CASSLEPTNSQYF. V gene TRBV5-1 combines with J gene TRBJ2-4; no clear D gene. CDR3 size: 13 residues. The germline V gene has CDR1 SGHRS and CDR2 YFSETQ.

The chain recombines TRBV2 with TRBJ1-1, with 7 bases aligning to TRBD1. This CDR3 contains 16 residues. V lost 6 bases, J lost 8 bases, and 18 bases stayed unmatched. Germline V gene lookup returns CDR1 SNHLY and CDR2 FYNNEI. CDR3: CASRTTGMRVGGEAFF. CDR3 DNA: TGTGCCAGCAGGACGACAGGGATGAGGGTGGGCGGAGAAGCTTTCTTT.

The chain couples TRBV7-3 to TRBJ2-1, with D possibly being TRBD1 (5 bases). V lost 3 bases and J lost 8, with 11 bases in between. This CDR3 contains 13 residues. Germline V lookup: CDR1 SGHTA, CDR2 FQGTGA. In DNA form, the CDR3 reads TGTGCCAGCAGCTTCACCAGGGCCGATGAGCAGTTCTTC. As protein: CASSFTRADEQFF.

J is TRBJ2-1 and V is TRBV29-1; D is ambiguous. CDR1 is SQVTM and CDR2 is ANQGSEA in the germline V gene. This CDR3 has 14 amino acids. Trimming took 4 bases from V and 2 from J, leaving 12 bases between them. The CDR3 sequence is CSVGPWQPYNEQFF. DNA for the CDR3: TGCAGCGTTGGCCCATGGCAACCCTACAATGAGCAGTTCTTC.